Below are 25 T cell receptor beta chains sequenced from a single sample in a study of T cell responses to AZD1222 COVID-19 vaccine. Sequencing used immunoSEQ multiplex PCR; TCRdb keeps in-frame clones, though not all of them. The table has about 96,000 clones, roughly 90% seen once; the top ten hold around 3%. Sequenced material: peripheral blood, taken on day 0 of AZD1222 vaccination. These receptors all stem from an adult in good health.

This clone appeared a few times. CDR3 in amino acids: CASSRTVSSGNTIYF. The CDR3 bases are TGTGCCAGCTCACGGACAGTTAGCTCTGGAAACACCATATATTTT. The chain carries TRBV18 and TRBJ1-3, with D maybe TRBD1 (6 bases). The CDR3 loop spans 15 amino acids. V lost 4 bases and J lost 0, with 10 bases in between. The V gene's germline CDR1 is KGHSH and CDR2 LQKENI.

This chain uses TRBV5-4 with TRBJ1-5; the D gene is possibly TRBD1 (5 bases). Between the trimmed V and J ends, which lost 0 bases and 2 bases, there was a span of 15 bases. The CDR3 length is 17 residues. The germline V gene has CDR1 SGHNT and CDR2 YYREEE (reference sequence). CDR3 nucleotide sequence: TGTGCCAGCAGCTTGGCCGGTCGGGACGAAGGCAATCAGCCCCAGCATTTT. This sequence encodes CASSLAGRDEGNQPQHF.

This clone appeared a single time. The chain has TRBV11-2 and TRBJ2-1; D remains unclear. The CDR3 is 12 amino acids. The germline V and J ends were trimmed by 5 bases and 12 bases, with 14 bases remaining between them. Germline V gene lookup returns CDR1 SGHAT and CDR2 FQNNGV. The CDR3 coding sequence is TGTGCCAGCAGCCCACTAAAGGTACGGCAGTTCTTC. Translated, it gives CASSPLKVRQFF. Based on the CDR3 plus reference TRBV11-2 and TRBJ2-1, the full variable domain is EAGVAQSPRYKIIEKRQSVAFWCNPISGHATLYWYQQILGQGPKLLIQFQNNGVVDDSQLPKDRFSAERLKGVDSTLKIQPAKLEDSAVYLCASSPLKVRQFFGPGTRLTVL.

V is TRBV12-3 or TRBV12-4 and J is TRBJ2-7; no clear D gene. The CDR3 spans 12 residues. Trimming shortened V by 3 bases and J by 4 bases, and 7 bases separated the two germline ends. Here the CDR3 reads CASSFLGYEQYF. The CDR3, as DNA: TGTGCCAGCAGTTTCCTTGGGTACGAGCAGTACTTC.

In regard to this clone: Mismatch with germline at one junction end may stem from a read error. This rearrangement joins TRBV12-3 or TRBV12-4 to TRBJ1-5; D may be TRBD1 (6 bases). The CDR3 totals 12 residues. CDR3 nucleotide sequence: TGTGCTAGCAGCGGGGGCTCTCAGCCCCAGCATTTT. This gives the protein CASSGGSQPQHF.

In its sample, this clone was seen a few times. The chain recombines TRBV30 with TRBJ1-1; TRBD1 aligns across 7 bases. The germline gives CDR1 GTSNPN, CDR2 SVGIG (reference sequence). This CDR3 is built from 18 residues. Trimming removed 0 bases from V and 1 base from J; junction bases left unmatched: 14. CDR3 sequence reads: CAWSVSGTVGRRNTEAFF. The CDR3 region has the DNA TGTGCCTGGAGTGTATCCGGGACAGTGGGCCGTAGGAACACTGAAGCTTTCTTT.

The J gene is TRBJ2-5, the V gene TRBV27; 11 nucleotides agree with TRBD1. The trim removed 6 bases at V and 7 bases at J, leaving 4 bases unmatched. Germline V gene lookup returns CDR1 MNHEY and CDR2 SMNVEV (reference sequence). The CDR3 extends over 13 amino acids. This chain's CDR3 is CASSRTGGGTQYF. The CDR3 DNA sequence: TGTGCCAGCAGCCGGACAGGGGGCGGGACCCAGTACTTC.

The chain joins TRBV29-1 to TRBJ2-1; 14 positions match TRBD2. After removal of 5 bases from V and 0 bases from J, the junction contained 6 bases not matched to a gene. The germline gives CDR1 SQVTM, CDR2 ANQGSEA. The CDR3 runs 17 residues. The CDR3, as DNA: TGCAGCGTTATAGGACTAGCGGGAGGCTACTCCTACAATGAGCAGTTCTTC. This codes for CSVIGLAGGYSYNEQFF.

The chain joins TRBV12-3 or TRBV12-4 to TRBJ1-5; D not resolved. The CDR3 loop spans 13 amino acids. The V gene lost 5 bases and the J gene lost 1 base, with 6 bases spanning the gap. The CDR3 sequence is CASSEGSNQPQHF. CDR3 in DNA: TGTGCCAGCAGTGAAGGGAGCAATCAGCCCCAGCATTTT.

Points on this clone: At one end, the junction sequence differs from germline, possibly due to a read error. V usage is TRBV7-7 and J usage is TRBJ2-7; 10 nucleotides agree with TRBD1. The CDR3 extends over 17 amino acids. Germline CDR1 is SSHAT and CDR2 is FNYEAQ (reference sequence). CDR3: CASSPGIPGQGSYEQYF. CDR3 sequence (DNA): TGTGCTAGCAGCCCCGGGATCCCGGGACAGGGGTCCTACGAGCAGTACTTC. The variable domain in full, with the rest retrieved from reference TRBV7-7 and TRBJ2-7, is GAGVSQSPRYKVTKRGQDVTLRCDPISSHATLYWYQQALGQGPEFLTYFNYEAQPDKSGLPSDRFSAERPEGSISTLTIQRTEQRDSAMYRCASSPGIPGQGSYEQYFGPGTRLTVT.

The V gene is TRBV5-1, the J gene TRBJ2-3, with a possible D match to TRBD2 (7 bases). CDR1 and CDR2 from the germline V gene are SGHRS and YFSETQ. V dropped 0 bases and J dropped 1 base, with 15 bases sitting between them. The CDR3 totals 17 residues. CDR3 sequence: CASSLEGVAGGTDTQYF. In DNA, the CDR3 is TGCGCCAGCAGCTTGGAGGGGGTTGCGGGAGGCACAGATACGCAGTATTTT.

The J gene is TRBJ2-6, the V gene TRBV4-2; D call uncertain. V lost 0 bases, J lost 1 base, and 7 bases lay in between. CDR1 and CDR2 from the germline V gene are LGHNA and YNFKEQ. The CDR3 runs to 16 residues. Here the CDR3 DNA reads TGTGCCAGCAGCCAAGATGAGGTTTCTGGGGCCAACGTCCTGACTTTC. Translation gives CASSQDEVSGANVLTF.

This clone appeared once. The chain recombines TRBV14 with TRBJ1-3; D unclear. The germline V gene encodes CDR1 SGHDN and CDR2 FVKESK. This CDR3 is 17 amino acids long. V was shortened by 0 bases and J by 0 bases, with 12 bases between the two germline ends. The CDR3 is CASSQEPRFDSGNTIYF. In DNA form, the CDR3 reads TGTGCCAGCAGCCAAGAACCCAGGTTCGACTCTGGAAACACCATATATTTT.

The chain carries TRBV27 and TRBJ1-5; the D gene is possibly TRBD1 (6 bases). V was shortened by 2 bases and J by 4 bases, with 12 bases between the two germline ends. This CDR3 comprises 15 residues. Germline-derived CDR1 and CDR2 are MNHEY and SMNVEV (reference sequence). The CDR3 spells CASSLGGGTNQPQHF. CDR3 sequence (DNA): TGTGCCAGCAGTTTAGGGGGGGGGACAAATCAGCCCCAGCATTTT.

This clone has a handful of counts. The V gene is TRBV7-9, the J gene TRBJ2-1, with D possibly TRBD2 on 6 matching bases. The germline gives CDR1 SEHNR, CDR2 FQNEAQ (reference sequence). The CDR3 covers 16 residues. V lost 0 bases, J lost 6 bases, and 15 bases lay in between. The CDR3: CASSLAGGLGFNEQFF. The CDR3 region has the DNA TGTGCCAGCAGCTTAGCAGGAGGGTTGGGTTTCAATGAGCAGTTCTTC.

The CDR3 protein is CAWSDWRTSLLSYEQYF. CDR3 sequence (DNA): TGTGCCTGGAGTGACTGGAGGACTAGCCTTCTCTCCTACGAGCAGTACTTC. The chain employs TRBV30 and TRBJ2-7; the match to TRBD2 covers 8 bases. Germline trimming cut 1 base from V and 0 bases from J; bases unmatched to any gene: 11. Looked up from germline, CDR1 is GTSNPN and CDR2 is SVGIG (reference sequence). This CDR3 is built from 17 residues.

The V call is TRBV11-2, the J call TRBJ1-1; tentatively, D is TRBD1 (5 bases). Germline CDR1 is SGHAT and CDR2 is FQNNGV. Trimming left V 5 bases short and J 0 bases short, with 10 bases between. The CDR3 is 14 amino acids. The CDR3 DNA is TGTGCCAGCAGCCAGGGACGGTTGAACACTGAAGCTTTCTTT. Its protein product is CASSQGRLNTEAFF.

This clone was detected once. This chain connects TRBV27 to TRBJ1-4; TRBD1 is a possible D gene (6 bases). This CDR3 region has 15 residues. The ends were cut back, 1 base at V and 5 bases at J, with 11 bases in the middle. The germline V gene encodes CDR1 MNHEY and CDR2 SMNVEV (reference sequence). This CDR3 reads CASSLLGGLNEKLFF. CDR3 sequence (DNA): TGTGCCAGCAGTTTATTGGGGGGGCTGAATGAAAAACTGTTTTTT. Complete variable domain (other parts from reference TRBV27 and TRBJ1-4): EAQVTQNPRYLITVTGKKLTVTCSQNMNHEYMSWYRQDPGLGLRQIYYSMNVEVTDKGDVPEGYKVSRKEKRNFPLILESPSPNQTSLYFCASSLLGGLNEKLFFGSGTQLSVL.

The CDR3 protein is CASSRTAGTSGRAPGELFF. DNA of the CDR3: TGTGCCAGCAGCCGTACGGCGGGGACTAGCGGGAGGGCCCCCGGGGAGCTGTTTTTT. The rearrangement joins TRBV7-6 to TRBJ2-2, with 16 bases lining up with TRBD2. CDR1 is SGHVS, CDR2 FNYEAQ, per germline. The CDR3 is 19 residues long. Trimming took 5 bases from V and 6 from J; bases not matched to a gene: 12. Complete variable domain (other parts from reference TRBV7-6 and TRBJ2-2): GAGVSQSPRYKVTKRGQDVALRCDPISGHVSLYWYRQALGQGPEFLTYFNYEAQQDKSGLPNDRFSAERPEGSISTLTIQRTEQRDSAMYRCASSRTAGTSGRAPGELFFGEGSRLTVL.

The CDR3 loop reads CASSPDRGLGYTF. The CDR3 DNA reads TGTGCCAGCAGCCCCGACAGGGGGCTTGGCTACACCTTC. This chain connects TRBV7-3 to TRBJ1-2, with 10 nucleotides matching TRBD1. Trimming took 5 bases from V and 7 from J; bases not matched to a gene: 4. CDR1 and CDR2 from the germline V gene are SGHTA and FQGTGA. The CDR3 has 13 amino acids.

The chain combines TRBV19 with TRBJ1-1; D not certain. The V and J ends lost 3 bases and 0 bases respectively, with 14 bases between them. There are 16 residues in the CDR3. Per germline, CDR1 LNHDA and CDR2 SQIVND (reference sequence). DNA for the CDR3: TGTGCCAGTAGTATGCGAGCAGGAATTTTGAACACTGAAGCTTTCTTT. It codes for CASSMRAGILNTEAFF.

The V call is TRBV5-8, the J call TRBJ1-2; possibly TRBD1 for D (5 bases). CDR3 length: 14 amino acids. Germline CDR1 and CDR2: SGHTS and YDEGEE. The V end was cut by 4 bases, the J end by 4 bases, with 14 bases between. CDR3 residues: CASSPRPGRYGYTF. The CDR3 DNA follows: TGTGCCAGCAGCCCACGGCCAGGGCGCTATGGCTACACCTTC.

This clone was seen only a few times. The V and J genes are TRBV15 and TRBJ1-2; D uncertain. The CDR3 loop spans 14 amino acids. Trimming took 0 bases from V and 4 from J, leaving 9 bases between them. Germline loops: CDR1 LNHNV, CDR2 YYDKDF (reference sequence). In DNA form, the CDR3 reads TGTGCCACCAGCAGAGATAGCCGGCGCTATGGCTACACCTTC. This sequence encodes CATSRDSRRYGYTF.

The V gene is TRBV25-1, the J gene TRBJ2-7, with D unclear. The CDR3 extends over 12 amino acids. Trimming left V 0 bases short and J 1 base short, with 1 base between. Germline loops: CDR1 MGHDK, CDR2 SYGVNS. The chain's CDR3 is CASSEYSYEQYF. Here the CDR3 DNA reads TGTGCCAGCAGTGAATATTCCTACGAGCAGTACTTC.

The V and J genes are TRBV2 and TRBJ2-1; D possibly uses TRBD1 or TRBD2 (5 bases each). The CDR3 has 14 amino acids. CDR1 is SNHLY, CDR2 FYNNEI, per germline. V dropped 6 bases and J dropped 8 bases, with 17 bases sitting between them. CDR3 amino acids: CASRGPSSRDEQFF. The CDR3 nucleotides are TGTGCCAGCAGGGGACCCTCTTCTCGCGATGAGCAGTTCTTC.